These 3 T cell receptor beta chains were all obtained from the same sample, sequenced in a study of T cell changes during pregnancy in multiple sclerosis. Clones were read by immunoSEQ multiplex PCR, and TCRdb kept only the in-frame ones, dropping some. The sample contains 79,000 or so clones, approximately 92% of which appear only once. The source was CD4+ T cells from peripheral blood mononuclear cells, collected before pregnancy. The receptors were sampled from a female donor with multiple sclerosis, enrolled in a pregnancy study.

This rearrangement joins TRBV5-1 to TRBJ1-1; D perhaps matches TRBD1 (5 bases). Germline V gene lookup returns CDR1 SGHRS and CDR2 YFSETQ. There are 18 residues in the CDR3. V was trimmed by 3 bases and J by 0 bases, leaving 21 bases between them. The CDR3: CASSSGRGLPAMNTEAFF. The CDR3, as DNA: TGCGCCAGCAGCTCGGGGAGGGGCCTACCCGCCATGAACACTGAAGCTTTCTTT.

The rearrangement links TRBV5-6 to TRBJ1-5, with TRBD1 matching 7 bases. The trim removed 1 base at V and 7 bases at J, leaving 5 bases unmatched. The CDR3 sequence is 14 residues long. Germline CDR1 reads SGHDT; CDR2 reads YYEEEE. CDR3 DNA: TGTGCCAGCAGCTTGCGAGGGGGCGGGCAGCCCCAGCATTTT. Protein sequence: CASSLRGGGQPQHF.

This rearrangement joins TRBV21-1 to TRBJ1-3; TRBD1 reflects the table's D call only, with no check against the DNA. TRBV21-1 is shown as a pseudogene. The length of the CDR3 is 18 residues. The chain's CDR3 is CASSKDVWAEYSGNTIYF. The CDR3 DNA reads TGTGCCAGCAGCAAAGACGTGTGGGCTGAATACTCTGGAAACACCATATATTTT.